This TCR beta chain was recovered during a study of human T cells and chemical hapten exposure. Overall study findings and caveats: High-frequency TCRs, those above 1 in 1000, stayed the same after DPC sensitization. PT1 expanded TCR numbers tracked positively with patch test score.

Trimming stripped 0 bases from V and 5 bases from J, with 7 bases between. CDR1 and CDR2 (germline): MNHEY, SVGEGT. This CDR3 comprises 13 residues. Via MiXCR, TCRdb re-called the RACE reads, giving one row per CDR3 protein. Of about 160,000 distinct CDR3 sequences in the sample, 28% were seen once. The time point here: patch test 3, about 24 weeks after DPC sensitization. Treatment of the sample: therapeutic diphenylcyclopropenone sensitization with weekly scalp DPC. Venepuncture was done earlier than the placement of each patch test. In its sample, this clonotype was seen a few times. Its antigen is unidentified.

This clonotype was obtained from a woman in her late teens or twenties with alopecia areata. Some clones in this sample may be carry-over from other donors' samples. J is TRBJ2-5 and V is TRBV6-2 or TRBV6-3; unclear D gene. The sequenced sample was whole blood, obtained in connection with sensitization to the hapten diphenylcyclopropenone (DPC). The CDR3, as DNA: TGTGCCAGCAGTTACTCGGGTCGGGAGACCCAGTACTTC. Its translation is CASSYSGRETQYF.